The 32 T cell receptor beta chains below all came from one sample that was sequenced in a study of blood T cell repertoires in COVID-19. Data came from immunoSEQ multiplex PCR; TCRdb stores just in-frame clones and leaves some out. Of about 180,000 clones in the sample, around 85% were seen once. Input material: PBMCs or T cells enriched from blood (not recorded which). The source is a man between 40 and 49 years old who had recovered from COVID-19.

For the CDR3, the DNA is TGTGCCAGCAGCCCACTACTAGCGGGAGGGTACGAGCAGTACTTC. It specifies CASSPLLAGGYEQYF. This rearrangement joins TRBV3-1 (or the pseudogene TRBV3-2) to TRBJ2-7; 13 bases line up with TRBD2. The length of the CDR3 is 15 residues. Unmatched junction bases numbered 4, after V lost 4 bases and J lost 4 bases. Per the germline V gene, CDR1 is LGHDT and CDR2 is YNNKEL (reference sequence).

The V gene is TRBV7-3, the J gene TRBJ1-1, with a weak D call TRBD1 (5 bases). The ends were cut back, 8 bases at V and 0 bases at J, with 10 bases in the middle. There are 13 residues in the CDR3. Germline CDR1 reads SGHTA; CDR2 reads FQGTGA. CDR3 sequence reads: CASRGLMNTEAFF. The CDR3 region has the DNA TGTGCCAGCCGGGGACTGATGAACACTGAAGCTTTCTTT.

The chain couples TRBV30 to TRBJ1-2; D not resolved. The germline gives CDR1 GTSNPN, CDR2 SVGIG (reference sequence). Trimming removed 3 bases at V and 4 bases at J, with 12 bases between. There are 13 residues in the CDR3. The CDR3 DNA is TGTGCCTGGAGGGCATACAGATCCTATGGCTACACCTTC. It specifies CAWRAYRSYGYTF.

V gene TRBV6-5 combines with J gene TRBJ1-4; D not certain. CDR3 size: 14 residues. Trimming pared 6 bases from V and 3 bases from J, leaving 11 bases between. CDR1 is MNHEY and CDR2 is SVGAGI in the germline V gene. This chain's CDR3 is CASRSLEANEKLFF. The CDR3 region has the DNA TGTGCCAGCAGGTCCTTGGAGGCTAATGAAAAACTGTTTTTT.

The chain couples TRBV5-1 to TRBJ2-2; D is unresolved. V dropped 0 bases and J dropped 1 base, with 10 bases sitting between them. The CDR3 is 16 amino acids. In germline, CDR1 is SGHRS, CDR2 YFSETQ. CDR3 in DNA: TGCGCCAGCAGCTTGGAGTTATCCGGGAACACCGGGGAGCTGTTTTTT. The encoded protein is CASSLELSGNTGELFF.

This chain links TRBV5-1 with TRBJ1-3; 7 bases are shared with TRBD1. CDR1 is SGHRS and CDR2 is YFSETQ in the germline V gene. The CDR3 length is 17 residues. V lost 0 bases to trimming and J lost 0 bases; unmatched junction nucleotides: 6. In DNA form, the CDR3 reads TGCGCCAGCAGCTTGGGGCCCGGGGACAGCTCTGGAAACACCATATATTTT. It yields the protein CASSLGPGDSSGNTIYF.

This chain uses TRBV25-1 with TRBJ1-1; a weak D match, TRBD1 (5 bases). Trimming pared 7 bases from V and 10 bases from J, leaving 13 bases between. The CDR3 is made up of 11 amino acids. From germline, CDR1 is MGHDK and CDR2 SYGVNS. The CDR3 DNA reads as TGTGCCAGCAAGGGGCAAAATCGAGCTTTCTTT. This gives the protein CASKGQNRAFF.

This clone showed up just once. The CDR3 region has the DNA TGTGCCAGCAGTGATCAAGGTAGTAGCGGGAGGGCCGGCGAGCAGTACTTC. Protein: CASSDQGSSGRAGEQYF. The chain employs TRBV25-1 and TRBJ2-7; 11 nucleotides line up with TRBD2. Unmatched junction bases numbered 13, after V lost 3 bases and J lost 6 bases. The CDR3 is 17 residues long. In germline, CDR1 is MGHDK, CDR2 SYGVNS.

The chain has TRBV28 and TRBJ1-2; D gene unclear. The V end was cut by 6 bases, the J end by 8 bases, with 10 bases between. The CDR3 sequence is 11 residues long. CDR1 MDHEN and CDR2 SYDVKM come from the germline V gene. The CDR3 reads CASSDAGGYTF. The CDR3, as DNA: TGTGCCAGCAGCGACGCGGGGGGCTACACCTTC.

The genes are TRBV24-1 and TRBJ2-3; maybe TRBD1 (6 bases). This CDR3 is 16 amino acids long. The V end lost 4 bases, the J end lost 6 bases, and 19 bases lay between the germline ends. The germline gives CDR1 KGHDR, CDR2 SFDVKD. CDR3 sequence: CATSDPTTGAPDTQYF. The CDR3 coding sequence is TGTGCCACCAGTGACCCCACGACAGGAGCGCCCGATACGCAGTATTTT.

The chain has TRBV11-3 and TRBJ1-4; no clear D gene. The CDR3 spans 13 residues. V lost 1 base and J lost 8, with 8 bases in between. CDR1 is SGHNT and CDR2 is YENEEA in the germline V gene. The CDR3 is CASSLVPGEKLFF. The CDR3 nucleotides are TGTGCCAGCAGCTTAGTACCAGGCGAAAAACTGTTTTTT.

The genes are TRBV11-2 and TRBJ2-7; 15 bases are shared with TRBD2. The V and J ends lost 5 bases and 9 bases, in that order; junction bases with no gene match: 8. The CDR3 totals 15 residues. Germline assignment: CDR1 SGHAT and CDR2 FQNNGV. The CDR3 reads CASSLGLAGGSRQYF. As DNA, the CDR3 is TGTGCCAGCAGCCTAGGACTAGCGGGGGGGAGTAGGCAGTACTTC.

V is TRBV9 and J is TRBJ2-1; D is ambiguous. The CDR3 runs 12 residues. The germline V and J ends were trimmed by 2 bases and 6 bases, with 6 bases remaining between them. Germline assignment: CDR1 SGDLS and CDR2 YYNGEE. In DNA form, the CDR3 reads TGTGCCAGCAGCGTCAGATTCAATGAGCAGTTCTTC. This codes for CASSVRFNEQFF.

CDR3 bases: TGCAGTGCTAGTAGGCAGGGTGTAGGAGAGACCCAGTACTTC. This translates into CSASRQGVGETQYF. The genes are TRBV20-1 and TRBJ2-5; D perhaps matches TRBD1 (5 bases). Germline V gene data show CDR1 as DFQATT and CDR2 as SNEGSKA (reference sequence). This CDR3 comprises 14 residues. V was trimmed by 3 bases and J by 4 bases, leaving 15 bases between them.

The rearrangement uses TRBV5-1 and TRBJ1-2; D might be TRBD1 (5 bases). The V end was cut by 4 bases, the J end by 8 bases, with 12 bases between. Per the germline V gene, CDR1 is SGHRS and CDR2 is YFSETQ. The CDR3 has 12 amino acids. DNA for the CDR3: TGCGCCAGCAGCCCGGACAATGCAGGCTACACCTTC. It yields the protein CASSPDNAGYTF. Together with reference TRBV5-1 and TRBJ1-2, the CDR3 gives the full variable domain: KAGVTQTPRYLIKTRGQQVTLSCSPISGHRSVSWYQQTPGQGLQFLFEYFSETQRNKGNFPGRFSGRQFSNSRSEMNVSTLELGDSALYLCASSPDNAGYTFGSGTRLTVV.

The table lists this clone with a count of one. The V call is TRBV6-5, the J call TRBJ1-1; 11 bases agree with TRBD1. The CDR3 has 14 amino acids. CDR1 is MNHEY and CDR2 is SVGAGI in the germline V gene. The trim removed 6 bases at V and 3 bases at J, leaving 3 bases unmatched. The CDR3 reads CASSGQGADTEAFF. CDR3 bases: TGTGCCAGCAGCGGACAGGGGGCCGACACTGAAGCTTTCTTT.

DNA of the CDR3: TGTGCCAGCTCCACAGGAGACAACTATGGCTACACCTTC. It specifies CASSTGDNYGYTF. The genes are TRBV28 and TRBJ1-2; a weak D match, TRBD1 (5 bases). Germline lookup yields CDR1 MDHEN and CDR2 SYDVKM. Trimming shortened V by 8 bases and J by 2 bases, and 12 bases separated the two germline ends. The CDR3 is 13 amino acids.

The chain couples TRBV27 to TRBJ2-7, with D unclear. Trimming cost V 4 bases and J 1 base, with 14 bases left between them. This CDR3 contains 15 residues. The germline CDR1 and CDR2 sequences are MNHEY and SMNVEV (reference sequence). The CDR3 sequence is CASSSAGPASYEQYF. CDR3 DNA sequence: TGTGCCAGCAGTTCGGCAGGTCCTGCATCCTACGAGCAGTACTTC.

The V call is TRBV6-5, the J call TRBJ2-3; tentative D call: TRBD2 (6 bases). The CDR3 extends over 12 amino acids. CDR1 and CDR2 from the germline V gene are MNHEY and SVGAGI. The V end was cut by 2 bases, the J end by 9 bases, with 9 bases between. The CDR3 region is CASSYLEGTQYF. The CDR3, as DNA: TGTGCCAGCAGTTACCTGGAGGGGACGCAGTATTTT.

The chain carries TRBV5-4 and TRBJ1-2, with 12 bases identical to TRBD1. The CDR3 runs to 16 residues. Germline assignment: CDR1 SGHNT and CDR2 YYREEE (reference sequence). J gave up 8 bases and V 4 bases, and 12 bases lay outside the gene matches. CDR3: CASSGPGTGGGGGYTF. The CDR3 bases are TGTGCCAGCAGCGGACCCGGGACAGGGGGCGGGGGAGGCTACACCTTC.

The rearrangement uses TRBV24-1 and TRBJ1-2; D uncertain. This CDR3 is built from 12 residues. Germline V gene data show CDR1 as KGHDR and CDR2 as SFDVKD. The V end lost 3 bases, the J end lost 8 bases, and 9 bases lay between the germline ends. CDR3 amino acids: CATSDIVEGYTF. CDR3 DNA sequence: TGTGCCACCAGTGATATCGTGGAGGGCTACACCTTC.

The chain links TRBV14 to TRBJ2-1, with 13 bases identical to TRBD2. The V segment lost 4 bases and the J segment 1 base; nucleotides outside the gene matches: 7. CDR1 SGHDN and CDR2 FVKESK come from the germline V gene. The CDR3 runs 18 residues. CDR3 nucleotides: TGTGCCAGCAGCCCACTAGCGGGGGGGCCTATGTCCTACAATGAGCAGTTCTTC. The encoded protein is CASSPLAGGPMSYNEQFF.

The V and J genes are TRBV6-5 and TRBJ2-7, with D perhaps TRBD2 (6 bases). V was cut by 6 bases and J by 3 bases, with 15 bases left in between. The germline CDR1 and CDR2 sequences are MNHEY and SVGAGI. This CDR3 is 14 amino acids long. CDR3 nucleotides: TGTGCCAGCAGCCGGGGGACGGCTGACTACGAGCAGTACTTC. Translation: CASSRGTADYEQYF.

The V call is TRBV2, the J call TRBJ2-7; 11 bases are shared with TRBD1. CDR3 length equals 15 residues. J was trimmed by 4 bases and V by 8 bases; bases with no gene match: 10. Germline V gene data show CDR1 as SNHLY and CDR2 as FYNNEI. CDR3 in amino acids: CASQEGTGGPYEQYF. CDR3 bases: TGTGCCAGCCAAGAGGGGACAGGGGGTCCATACGAGCAGTACTTC.

This rearrangement joins TRBV25-1 to TRBJ2-1; 9 bases are shared with TRBD1. This CDR3 is built from 15 residues. J lost 4 bases, V lost 5 bases, and 6 bases had no gene match. In germline, CDR1 is MGHDK, CDR2 SYGVNS. CDR3 in amino acids: CASSKTGGFYNEQFF. The DNA for the CDR3 is TGTGCCAGCAGTAAAACAGGGGGCTTTTACAATGAGCAGTTCTTC.

This rearrangement joins TRBV7-8 to TRBJ1-4; tentatively, D is TRBD1 (6 bases). The CDR3 extends over 17 amino acids. Germline V lookup: CDR1 SGHVS, CDR2 FQNEAQ. The germline V and J ends were trimmed by 1 base and 3 bases, with 15 bases remaining between them. The CDR3: CASSLVKGEDPNEKLFF. The CDR3 DNA reads as TGTGCCAGCAGCTTAGTGAAGGGGGAAGACCCTAATGAAAAACTGTTTTTT.

This clone came up once. This CDR3 is CASHPGGGYYNEQFF. DNA of the CDR3: TGTGCCTCACACCCTGGGGGAGGGTACTACAATGAGCAGTTCTTC. The genes are TRBV27 and TRBJ2-1; 7 bases are a match to TRBD2. Germline values: CDR1 MNHEY, CDR2 SMNVEV (reference sequence). This CDR3 has 15 residues. Trimming removed 11 bases from V and 3 bases from J; junction bases left unmatched: 13.

The genes are TRBV27 and TRBJ1-5; D perhaps matches TRBD1 (6 bases). The CDR3 runs to 14 residues. The germline V gene has CDR1 MNHEY and CDR2 SMNVEV (reference sequence). V was shortened by 2 bases and J by 4 bases, with 9 bases between the two germline ends. CDR3 amino acids: CASSLTTGNQPQHF. In DNA, the CDR3 is TGTGCCAGCAGTTTAACCACAGGGAATCAGCCCCAGCATTTT.

The V call is TRBV28, the J call TRBJ1-4, with a tentative D call TRBD1 (6 bases). The CDR3 contains 14 residues. The V gene's germline CDR1 is MDHEN and CDR2 SYDVKM. The V end was cut by 3 bases, the J end by 7 bases, with 12 bases between. CDR3 residues: CASSFFRGPEKLFF. As DNA, the CDR3 is TGTGCCAGCAGTTTCTTCAGGGGACCTGAAAAACTGTTTTTT.

This rearrangement joins TRBV20-1 to TRBJ1-1; no clear D gene. CDR3 length: 13 amino acids. The germline V gene encodes CDR1 DFQATT and CDR2 SNEGSKA (reference sequence). V was trimmed by 3 bases and J by 5 bases, leaving 13 bases between them. The CDR3 region is CSASGGGGTEAFF. CDR3 DNA: TGCAGTGCTAGTGGAGGTGGTGGGACTGAAGCTTTCTTT.

The chain is built from TRBV7-3 and TRBJ1-1, with a tentative D call TRBD1 (5 bases). Trimming removed 5 bases from V and 0 bases from J, with 13 bases in between. There are 15 residues in the CDR3. Germline values: CDR1 SGHTA, CDR2 FQGTGA. Here the CDR3 reads CASSEQTGMNTEAFF. The CDR3 DNA sequence: TGTGCCAGCAGCGAACAAACAGGCATGAACACTGAAGCTTTCTTT.

V usage is TRBV11-2 and J usage is TRBJ2-7; 9 bases map to TRBD1. CDR1 is SGHAT, CDR2 FQNNGV, per germline. This CDR3 has 16 amino acids. Germline trimming cut 1 base from V and 3 bases from J; bases unmatched to any gene: 7. CDR3 sequence reads: CASSLVVGTGLYEQYF. For the CDR3, the DNA is TGTGCCAGCAGCTTAGTTGTGGGGACAGGGCTCTACGAGCAGTACTTC.